These 29 T cell receptor beta chains were all obtained from the same sample, sequenced in a study of T cell changes during pregnancy in multiple sclerosis. Assay used: immunoSEQ multiplex PCR; TCRdb lists only in-frame clones, some missing. This sample yields roughly 30,000 clones, of which around 90% are seen a single time; roughly 0.6% belongs to the top ten. The specimen comprised CD4+ T cells from peripheral blood mononuclear cells, sampled in the first trimester of pregnancy. The receptors here all came from a female donor in good health, enrolled as a control in a pregnancy study.

CDR3: CASSRGGTSGSTTGEYF. As DNA, the CDR3 is TGTGCCAGCAGCCGAGGAGGGACTAGCGGGAGTACCACAGGCGAGTACTTC. V usage is TRBV28 and J usage is TRBJ2-7; TRBD2 agrees at 14 bases. Trimming cost V 6 bases and J 11 bases; bases outside gene matches: 18. The CDR3 length is 17 residues. Germline CDR1 reads MDHEN; CDR2 reads SYDVKM.

The chain uses TRBV10-3 and TRBJ2-3; a possible D gene is TRBD2 (5 bases). The germline V gene encodes CDR1 ENHRY and CDR2 SYGVKD. V lost 8 bases to trimming and J lost 0 bases, with 15 bases between them. The CDR3 covers 15 residues. The DNA of the CDR3 is TGTGCCATCGCGCGTGGGGAGTCTAGCACAGATACGCAGTATTTT. This codes for CAIARGESSTDTQYF.

The gene calls are TRBV7-2 and TRBJ1-2, with 9 bases identical to TRBD1. This CDR3 region has 13 residues. CDR1 is SGHTA and CDR2 is FQGNSA in the germline V gene. The V segment lost 4 bases and the J segment 5 bases; nucleotides outside the gene matches: 2. The CDR3 coding sequence is TGTGCCAGCAGCTGGGACAGGGTATATGGCTACACCTTC. Amino acids: CASSWDRVYGYTF.

This rearrangement joins TRBV6-1 to TRBJ2-5; 7 bases map to TRBD1. Germline-derived CDR1 and CDR2 are MNHNS and SASEGT. The CDR3 length is 14 residues. V was pared by 4 bases and J by 5 bases, with 7 bases of the junction left unmatched. CDR3 DNA sequence: TGTGCCAGCAGTGCTCCGGGACAGTGGGAGACCCAGTACTTC. Amino acid sequence: CASSAPGQWETQYF.

This chain connects TRBV6-1 to TRBJ2-1, with 9 positions matching TRBD2. CDR3 length: 13 residues. Trimming took 6 bases from V and 9 from J; bases not matched to a gene: 6. Germline loops: CDR1 MNHNS, CDR2 SASEGT. The CDR3 is CASRAGGLFEQFF. CDR3 coding DNA: TGTGCCAGCAGGGCGGGGGGGCTTTTTGAGCAGTTCTTC.

The chain combines TRBV5-1 with TRBJ2-3, with 11 bases that match TRBD2. The CDR3 consists of 17 residues. CDR1 and CDR2 from the germline V gene are SGHRS and YFSETQ. V shed 2 bases, J shed 2 bases, and the junction held 7 bases outside the gene matches. CDR3 in DNA: TGCGCCAGCAGCTTAACACTAGCGGGGGATCTCACAGATACGCAGTATTTT. Translating it yields CASSLTLAGDLTDTQYF.

This clone was observed a few times. V usage is TRBV4-1 and J usage is TRBJ2-1; the match to TRBD2 covers 8 bases. With V trimmed by 4 bases and J by 2 bases, 4 bases remained unmatched. Germline V gene sequence: CDR1 MGHRA, CDR2 YSYEKL. The CDR3 runs to 15 residues. CDR3 region: CASSPGGAAYNEQFF. CDR3 bases: TGCGCCAGCAGCCCCGGGGGGGCAGCCTACAATGAGCAGTTCTTC.

This clone was recorded a few times. The rearrangement links TRBV6-5 to TRBJ2-7, with D uncertain. Trimming cost V 4 bases and J 2 bases, with 12 bases left between them. Germline CDR1 and CDR2: MNHEY and SVGAGI. This CDR3 comprises 14 residues. CDR3: CASSSTYSTYEQYF. The CDR3 DNA reads as TGTGCCAGCAGTTCCACATACAGTACCTACGAGCAGTACTTC.

The gene calls are TRBV29-1 and TRBJ1-4, with D hard to call. The germline V and J ends were trimmed by 7 bases and 5 bases, with 14 bases remaining between them. CDR1 and CDR2 (germline): SQVTM, ANQGSEA. The CDR3 consists of 13 residues. This CDR3 is CSGRSNPNEKLFF. The CDR3 nucleotides read TGCAGCGGCAGATCCAACCCCAATGAAAAACTGTTTTTT.

This rearrangement joins TRBV11-3 to TRBJ2-7; the D gene is possibly TRBD1 (5 bases). CDR1 is SGHNT, CDR2 YENEEA, per germline. CDR3 size: 14 residues. Trimming cost V 2 bases and J 7 bases, with 15 bases left between them. CDR3 residues: CASSLQGQPKEQYF. The CDR3 DNA reads TGTGCCAGCAGCTTACAGGGCCAACCTAAGGAGCAGTACTTC.

This clone was counted only a few times. The chain has TRBV6-5 and TRBJ1-5, with 7 nucleotides matching TRBD1. Germline values: CDR1 MNHEY, CDR2 SVGAGI. The V gene end was trimmed by 6 bases and the J gene end by 7 bases; junction bases not matched to a gene: 12. The CDR3 sequence is 15 residues long. CDR3 sequence reads: CASRRDRVYGQPQHF. The CDR3 DNA reads as TGTGCCAGCAGGAGAGACAGGGTGTATGGACAGCCCCAGCATTTT.

The CDR3 DNA follows: TGTGCCAGCTCTGAACAGGGAATTGCTGGAAACACCATATATTTT. Amino acids: CASSEQGIAGNTIYF. The chain is built from TRBV18 and TRBJ1-3; the D gene is possibly TRBD1 (6 bases). Per germline, CDR1 KGHSH and CDR2 LQKENI. This CDR3 is built from 15 residues. Trimming pared 6 bases from V and 2 bases from J, leaving 14 bases between.

The rearrangement uses TRBV6-1 and TRBJ2-5, with 9 bases matching TRBD2. V lost 6 bases to trimming and J lost 5 bases; unmatched junction nucleotides: 10. This CDR3 region has 15 residues. CDR1 and CDR2 (germline): MNHNS, SASEGT. The CDR3 protein is CASRLRPSGDETQYF. CDR3 coding DNA: TGTGCCAGCAGACTGCGTCCTAGCGGGGATGAGACCCAGTACTTC.

The V gene is TRBV11-2, the J gene TRBJ1-2; 9 bases line up with TRBD1. Germline values: CDR1 SGHAT, CDR2 FQNNGV. The CDR3 length is 15 residues. Trimming took 5 bases from V and 8 from J; bases not matched to a gene: 12. CDR3 region: CASSPTGTGFDGYTF. CDR3 bases: TGTGCCAGCAGCCCCACCGGGACAGGGTTTGACGGCTACACCTTC.

The chain links TRBV5-1 to TRBJ1-4, with 10 bases fitting TRBD1. Unmatched junction bases numbered 2, after V lost 3 bases and J lost 3 bases. Germline CDR1 reads SGHRS; CDR2 reads YFSETQ. This CDR3 comprises 15 residues. CDR3: CASSWGQGSNEKLFF. Here the CDR3 DNA reads TGCGCCAGCAGCTGGGGACAGGGGTCTAATGAAAAACTGTTTTTT.

This sequence joins TRBV11-2 and TRBJ2-5; 9 bases agree with TRBD1. Germline CDR1 SGHAT, CDR2 FQNNGV. V was pared by 5 bases and J by 5 bases, with 18 bases of the junction left unmatched. The CDR3 runs to 18 residues. CDR3 amino acids: CASSPIRQAGQGSETQYF. CDR3 nucleotides: TGTGCCAGCAGCCCCATAAGACAGGCGGGACAGGGCTCTGAGACCCAGTACTTC.

The chain has TRBV19 and TRBJ1-1; 7 nucleotides match TRBD1. Germline V gene lookup returns CDR1 LNHDA and CDR2 SQIVND (reference sequence). The V and J ends lost 1 base and 1 base, in that order; junction bases with no gene match: 0. The CDR3 has 14 residues. CDR3 sequence (DNA): TGTGCCAGTAGTATAGGGGACAGGAACACTGAAGCTTTCTTT. The encoded protein is CASSIGDRNTEAFF. Drawing the rest from reference TRBV19 and TRBJ1-1, the complete variable domain is DGGITQSPKYLFRKEGQNVTLSCEQNLNHDAMYWYRQDPGQGLRLIYYSQIVNDFQKGDIAEGYSVSREKKESFPLTVTSAQKNPTAFYLCASSIGDRNTEAFFGQGTRLTVV.

This clone was counted once. The chain couples TRBV30 to TRBJ2-1, with 10 positions matching TRBD2. Germline values: CDR1 GTSNPN, CDR2 SVGIG (reference sequence). Trimming removed 5 bases from V and 4 bases from J; junction bases left unmatched: 2. The CDR3 runs to 13 residues. CDR3: CAWEREGYNEQFF. The CDR3 DNA reads TGTGCCTGGGAGCGGGAGGGTTACAATGAGCAGTTCTTC. The complete variable domain, with remaining parts taken from reference TRBV30 and TRBJ2-1, reads SQTIHQWPATLVQPVGSPLSLECTVEGTSNPNLYWYRQAAGRGLQLLFYSVGIGQISSEVPQNLSASRPQDRQFILSSKKLLLSDSGFYLCAWEREGYNEQFFGPGTRLTVL.

The J gene is TRBJ1-1, the V gene TRBV2; 9 nucleotides line up with TRBD1. With 6 bases clipped from V and 2 bases from J, the junction kept 1 base outside the gene matches. Germline lookup yields CDR1 SNHLY and CDR2 FYNNEI. The CDR3 covers 13 residues. The CDR3 DNA reads TGTGCCAGCAGGACAGGGGGAAACACTGAAGCTTTCTTT. Its translation: CASRTGGNTEAFF.

The V call is TRBV6-5, the J call TRBJ2-3; 7 bases are a match to TRBD2. Germline V CDR1 and CDR2: MNHEY, SVGAGI. J was trimmed by 4 bases and V by 0 bases; bases with no gene match: 4. This CDR3 comprises 15 residues. The CDR3 region has the DNA TGTGCCAGCAGTTACTCCGGCGGGAGAGCAGATACGCAGTATTTT. Translating gives CASSYSGGRADTQYF.

The V and J genes are TRBV30 and TRBJ2-3; 11 bases map to TRBD2. The junction had 14 bases not matched to a gene; V was cut back by 1 base and J by 2 bases. Germline CDR1 is GTSNPN and CDR2 is SVGIG (reference sequence). This CDR3 is built from 19 residues. CDR3 DNA sequence: TGTGCCTGGAGTGGTTCTTTAGCGACTAGCGGGGAGACCACAGATACGCAGTATTTT. The encoded protein is CAWSGSLATSGETTDTQYF.

The chain links TRBV7-3 to TRBJ2-2, with TRBD2 identical over 12 bases. Trimming cost V 5 bases and J 6 bases; bases outside gene matches: 7. In germline, CDR1 is SGHTA, CDR2 FQGTGA. CDR3 length: 16 residues. This CDR3 reads CASSLLTSGRAGELFF. The DNA for the CDR3 is TGTGCCAGCAGCCTTTTGACTAGCGGGAGAGCCGGGGAGCTGTTTTTT.

The rearrangement uses TRBV6-1 and TRBJ2-7; 12 nucleotides align to TRBD1. This CDR3 has 14 amino acids. CDR1 MNHNS and CDR2 SASEGT come from the germline V gene. Trimming removed 10 bases from V and 4 bases from J; junction bases left unmatched: 8. The CDR3 DNA reads TGTGCCACCGACCGGGACAGGGGGCGATACGAGCAGTACTTC. This translates into CATDRDRGRYEQYF.

The chain links TRBV19 to TRBJ2-1, with a tentative D call TRBD1 (6 bases). The germline V and J ends were trimmed by 7 bases and 3 bases, with 13 bases remaining between them. Germline V gene sequence: CDR1 LNHDA, CDR2 SQIVND (reference sequence). The CDR3 contains 14 residues. CDR3 coding DNA: TGTGCCAGTATCAGGGGCGCGAACTACAATGAGCAGTTCTTC. Translating gives CASIRGANYNEQFF.

The chain joins TRBV2 to TRBJ1-1; no reliable D call. The germline V gene has CDR1 SNHLY and CDR2 FYNNEI. This CDR3 spans 16 amino acids. Deletions cut 1 base from V and 1 base from J, with 13 bases between. The CDR3 DNA reads TGTGCCAGCAGTGAAGGTCTTGGCAGGCCGAACACTGAAGCTTTCTTT. The encoded protein is CASSEGLGRPNTEAFF.

In DNA, the CDR3 is TGTGCCATCGGAGGGGGCGGGAGCACAGATACGCAGTATTTT. Protein: CAIGGGGSTDTQYF. The gene calls are TRBV19 and TRBJ2-3; TRBD1 is a possible D gene (7 bases). Trimming stripped 10 bases from V and 0 bases from J, with 14 bases between. The germline CDR1 and CDR2 sequences are LNHDA and SQIVND (reference sequence). The CDR3 length is 14 residues.

The chain is built from TRBV18 and TRBJ1-2, with TRBD1 identical over 8 bases. The V segment lost 3 bases and the J segment 8 bases; nucleotides outside the gene matches: 23. Germline-derived CDR1 and CDR2 are KGHSH and LQKENI. The CDR3 runs to 19 residues. The CDR3: CASSPVRETGTGGSRGYTF. For the CDR3, the DNA is TGTGCCAGCTCACCCGTAAGAGAAACCGGGACAGGAGGTAGTCGGGGCTACACCTTC.

The chain employs TRBV7-3 and TRBJ1-3; the D is unclear. CDR3 size: 13 residues. Germline loops: CDR1 SGHTA, CDR2 FQGTGA. The V gene lost 3 bases and the J gene lost 7 bases, with 10 bases spanning the gap. The CDR3 region is CASSLAGSNTIYF. In DNA form, the CDR3 reads TGTGCCAGCAGCTTGGCGGGGTCGAACACCATATATTTT.

The chain combines TRBV11-2 with TRBJ2-3; TRBD1 matches at 7 bases. J gave up 2 bases and V 4 bases, and 15 bases lay outside the gene matches. The CDR3 spans 18 residues. Germline V gives CDR1 SGHAT, CDR2 FQNNGV. CDR3 sequence: CASSSKRGQISITDTQYF. The CDR3 DNA sequence: TGTGCCAGCAGCTCGAAACGGGGACAGATATCCATCACAGATACGCAGTATTTT.